These 5 T cell receptor beta chains came from one sample sequenced in a study of T cells in Graves' hyperthyroidism and ophthalmopathy. There were TCR beta CDR3 regions amplified from RNA transcripts. First-round RT-PCR with HTBI primers amplified the TCR CDR3 region. TCRdb fed the multiplex PCR reads into MiXCR, producing one record per CDR3 protein. The sample yields about 320,000 distinct CDR3 sequences, around 16% seen once. Material for sequencing was blood. The source of these receptors is a man aged 25-40 years with Graves' hyperthyroidism.

A remark on this clonotype: A much larger clone differs by one base, so this may be a read error. This rearrangement joins TRBV30 to TRBJ1-6, with a tentative D call TRBD1 (6 bases). This CDR3 contains 13 residues. Per germline, CDR1 GTSNPN and CDR2 SVGIG (reference sequence). CDR3 residues: CAWKDSINSPRHF. CDR3 nucleotide sequence: TGTGCCTGGAAGGACAGCATTAATTCACCCCGCCACTTT.

This clonotype was counted ten times or more. The chain carries TRBV12-3 or TRBV12-4 and TRBJ1-2; D is perhaps TRBD1 (6 bases). This CDR3 comprises 14 residues. The germline V and J ends were trimmed by 6 bases and 4 bases, with 15 bases remaining between them. As DNA, the CDR3 is TGTGCCAGCAGGGGACAAGAGGGCCTCTATGGCTACACCTTC. It is translated as CASRGQEGLYGYTF.

Concerning this clonotype: One junction end disagrees with the germline gene, perhaps due to a read error. The V call is TRBV5-6, the J call TRBJ2-7, with TRBD1 as a possible D gene (5 bases). The germline V gene has CDR1 SGHDT and CDR2 YYEEEE. The CDR3 covers 13 residues. For the CDR3, the DNA is TGTGCCAGCAGCCCTTCAGGGATCTACGAGCAGTGCTTC. It specifies CASSPSGIYEQCF.

In this sample, this clonotype turned up many times. The chain joins TRBV29-1 to TRBJ1-1, with D uncertain. The CDR3 loop spans 12 amino acids. V lost 4 bases, J lost 2 bases, and 8 bases lay in between. Germline CDR1 and CDR2: SQVTM and ANQGSEA. DNA of the CDR3: TGCAGCGTTGGAAGCGGCAACACTGAAGCTTTCTTT. Its protein product is CSVGSGNTEAFF.

Only one count was recorded for this clonotype. The gene calls are TRBV7-9 and TRBJ2-5; the D gene could be TRBD1 or TRBD2 (5 bases each). With 5 bases removed from V and 4 bases from J, the gap between germline ends came to 20 bases. This CDR3 spans 16 amino acids. From germline, CDR1 is SEHNR and CDR2 FQNEAQ (reference sequence). As DNA, the CDR3 is TGTGCCAGCAGCCCCAGGGCGGGCTTCCCCGGAGAGACCCAGTACTTC. Translating gives CASSPRAGFPGETQYF.